This TCR beta chain comes out of a study of CD8+CD57+ T cells in acquired aplastic anemia. Study context: Across the sorted CD4+ and CD8+ cells, DNA amounts averaged around 3.2 ug.

In the case of this clonotype: Antigen unknown.

Points from the study as a whole: The same twenty-nine CD8+ CDR3 sequences occurred in patients and in controls.

CDR1 and CDR2 from the germline V gene are KGHDR and SFDVKD. The CDR3 sequence is 11 residues long. Trimming shortened V by 1 base and J by 4 bases, and 1 base separated the two germline ends. According to the study, genomic DNA was the template for TCR beta VDJ and CDR3 profiling. TCRdb used MiXCR to reprocess the reads, holding one entry per CDR3 protein. In the table there are more than 150,000 distinct CDR3 sequences, 48% of which are singletons. For sequencing, patients were chosen who had shown expansion of CD8+CD57+ cells by flow cytometry. Severe acquired aplastic anemia affected all patients. Blood sampling was performed on the patients, and none of them had received therapy by then.

The sample was sorted CD4+, CD8+, or CD8+CD57+ T cells (not recorded which) from PBMCs. This chain joins TRBV24-1 and TRBJ2-7; D remains ambiguous. This sequence was found in a human donor with aplastic anemia. Written as DNA, the CDR3 is TGTGCCACCAGTGATTTTTACGAGCAGTACTTC. Residues: CATSDFYEQYF.